This TCR beta chain is drawn from a study of Ad26.COV2.S vaccination and SARS-CoV-2 variants. Germline-derived CDR1 and CDR2 are SGDLS and YYNGEE. The ends were cut back, 4 bases at V and 0 bases at J, with 5 bases in the middle. The CDR3 covers 14 residues. The treatment denotes: some 20 received Ad26.COV2.S at low or high dose, single or two shots; 5 received placebo; per-sample allocation not given. It was on day 63 after the first vaccine or placebo injection that samples were taken. The data were produced by immunoSEQ multiplex PCR, yet TCRdb's version contains in-frame clones alone and is incomplete. The sample lists around 380,000 clones; around 85% were seen once.

The V and J genes are TRBV9 and TRBJ2-6; no clear D gene. This TCR came from a person between 18 and 65 years old who received the Ad26.COV2.S COVID-19 vaccine or a placebo. The source material was peripheral blood, sampled in a trial of Ad26.COV2.S vaccine versus placebo. Here the CDR3 reads CASSPFSGANVLTF. CDR3 bases: TGTGCCAGCAGCCCCTTCTCTGGGGCCAACGTCCTGACTTTC.